The 12 T cell receptor beta chains below were found in one sample sequenced in a study of blood T cell repertoires in COVID-19. TCRdb's copy holds only in-frame clones and misses some; the assay was immunoSEQ multiplex PCR. The data hold roughly 200,000 clones, with 87% observed a single time. Sequencing used peripheral blood. All receptors come from a woman under 30 who had recovered from COVID-19.

V gene TRBV11-2 combines with J gene TRBJ2-3, with TRBD2 matching 8 bases. This CDR3 region has 18 residues. CDR1 is SGHAT, CDR2 FQNNGV, per germline. J lost 1 base, V lost 5 bases, and 14 bases had no gene match. The CDR3 is CASSAGGGVPIRTDTQYF. The CDR3 region has the DNA TGTGCCAGCAGCGCGGGAGGAGGGGTTCCAATTCGCACAGATACGCAGTATTTT.

The CDR3 loop reads CSASRYGSSYEQYF. The CDR3 nucleotides are TGCAGTGCTAGTCGGTACGGTAGCTCCTACGAGCAGTACTTC. The chain recombines TRBV20-1 with TRBJ2-7; D gene ambiguous. The CDR3 is made up of 14 amino acids. CDR1 DFQATT and CDR2 SNEGSKA come from the germline V gene (reference sequence). Between the trimmed V and J ends, which lost 3 bases and 0 bases, there was a span of 12 bases.

J is TRBJ2-5 and V is TRBV6-1; no clear D gene. Trimming took off 1 base at V and 5 bases at J, with 5 bases between the two ends. The CDR3 extends over 12 amino acids. Looked up from germline, CDR1 is MNHNS and CDR2 is SASEGT. The chain's CDR3 is CASSEVEETQYF. CDR3 DNA: TGTGCCAGCAGTGAAGTTGAGGAGACCCAGTACTTC.

The chain's CDR3 is CASSVVSGMNTEAFF. DNA of the CDR3: TGTGCCAGCAGCGTAGTGTCAGGGATGAACACTGAAGCTTTCTTT. V usage is TRBV9 and J usage is TRBJ1-1; TRBD1 might be the D (5 bases). Trimming removed 0 bases from V and 0 bases from J, with 9 bases in between. This CDR3 comprises 15 residues. Looked up from germline, CDR1 is SGDLS and CDR2 is YYNGEE.

This clone came up once. V and J are TRBV3-1 (or the pseudogene TRBV3-2) and TRBJ2-5; TRBD2 matches 7 bases. Germline-derived CDR1 and CDR2 are LGHDT and YNNKEL (reference sequence). This CDR3 has 12 residues. V was pared by 4 bases and J by 4 bases, with 0 bases of the junction left unmatched. CDR3 residues: CASSPSGETQYF. The CDR3 DNA follows: TGTGCCAGCAGCCCTAGCGGAGAGACCCAGTACTTC.

With regard to this clone: Other DNA sequences from this sample encode an identical CDR3 as well. The V gene is TRBV19, the J gene TRBJ2-2, with D uncertain. Trimming stripped 5 bases from V and 5 bases from J, with 3 bases between. This CDR3 contains 11 residues. Germline-derived CDR1 and CDR2 are LNHDA and SQIVND (reference sequence). The CDR3 sequence: CASSSTGELFF. The CDR3 bases are TGTGCCAGTAGTTCGACCGGGGAGCTGTTTTTT.

CDR3 bases: TGTGCCAGCAGCTTGGAGCGGCGCACAGATACGCAGTATTTT. Translation: CASSLERRTDTQYF. The chain links TRBV5-4 to TRBJ2-3; D may be TRBD2 (5 bases). The V gene's germline CDR1 is SGHNT and CDR2 YYREEE (reference sequence). The CDR3 covers 14 residues. Trimming shortened V by 0 bases and J by 1 base, and 6 bases separated the two germline ends.

V usage is TRBV5-4 and J usage is TRBJ2-7; 8 positions match TRBD2. V dropped 0 bases and J dropped 6; count of bases not matched to a gene: 8. The germline CDR1 and CDR2 sequences are SGHNT and YYREEE (reference sequence). The CDR3 has 15 amino acids. The chain's CDR3 is CASSLEAAGGSEQYF. CDR3 nucleotides: TGTGCCAGCAGCTTGGAGGCGGCGGGAGGTTCCGAGCAGTACTTC.

The chain combines TRBV27 with TRBJ1-3; D may be TRBD1 (5 bases). Trimming removed 2 bases from V and 0 bases from J, with 8 bases in between. In germline, CDR1 is MNHEY, CDR2 SMNVEV (reference sequence). This CDR3 region has 15 residues. DNA for the CDR3: TGTGCCAGCAGTTTAGCAGGGCTCTCTGGAAACACCATATATTTT. As protein: CASSLAGLSGNTIYF.

J is TRBJ1-2 and V is TRBV6-6, with a possible D match to TRBD1 (6 bases). The CDR3 covers 14 residues. The V end was cut by 0 bases, the J end by 5 bases, with 10 bases between. The germline CDR1 and CDR2 sequences are MNHNY and SVGAGI (reference sequence). The CDR3 nucleotides are TGTGCCAGCAGTTACTCAGGGACACTATATGGCTACACCTTC. This encodes CASSYSGTLYGYTF.

The chain is built from TRBV30 and TRBJ1-2, with 8 bases matching TRBD1. From germline, CDR1 is GTSNPN and CDR2 SVGIG (reference sequence). CDR3 length: 14 amino acids. V lost 3 bases to trimming and J lost 2 bases; unmatched junction nucleotides: 5. Here the CDR3 DNA reads TGTGCCTGGAGGCAGACAGGGGCGAACTATGGCTACACCTTC. This codes for CAWRQTGANYGYTF.

As to this clone: An end of the junction does not agree with germline; a read error may underlie this. V usage is TRBV7-3 and J usage is TRBJ1-2, with D possibly TRBD1 on 6 matching bases. The CDR3 is 14 residues long. Germline values: CDR1 SGHTA, CDR2 FQGTGA. CDR3 in amino acids: CASSFFSGGDPLFF. Here the CDR3 DNA reads TGTGCCAGCAGCTTCTTTTCGGGGGGCGATCCCCTCTTCTTC. The whole variable domain, remainder taken from reference TRBV7-3 and TRBJ1-2, is GAGVSQTPSNKVTEKGKYVELRCDPISGHTALYWYRQSLGQGPEFLIYFQGTGAADDSGLPNDRFFAVRPEGSVSTLKIQRTERGDSAVYLCASSFFSGGDPLFFGSGTRLTVV.